This note documents a single TCR beta chain sequence. The V segment lost 3 bases and the J segment 2 bases; nucleotides outside the gene matches: 1. This CDR3 comprises 13 residues. CDR1 is SGHRS and CDR2 is YFSETQ in the germline V gene. The data belong to a study of cytomegalovirus exposure and HLA in healthy donors. Study background: Of all 400 or so donors who were genotyped, about 80% belonged to the Caucasian-associated ancestry cluster.

PCR primers comprised 60 Vbeta and 13 Jbeta primers. Method: immunoSEQ multiplex PCR; TCRdb's copy keeps in-frame clones and lacks some. The sample consists of some 150,000 clones, approximately 8.9% of them appearing once. The gene calls are TRBV5-1 and TRBJ2-5; 7 bases match TRBD2. This TCR was recovered from a woman in her thirties or forties in good health and CMV-seropositive. The sequencing sample was made of PBMCs. The CDR3 nucleotides are TGCGCCAGCAGCTCGGGACTACAAGAGACCCAGTACTTC. As protein: CASSSGLQETQYF.